This TCR beta chain was profiled in a study of blood T cells in healthy people across ages. The authors drew around 9.3 milliliters of peripheral blood from each donor. Whole-study results and caveats: Across samples, TCR beta diversity tracked strongly with naive T cell percentage. Naive CD4+ cell counts and diversity both ran higher in long-lived than in aged donors.

Points on this clonotype: Its antigen is as yet unknown.

Then a second PCR, running about 6 to 12 cycles, was carried out with a sample-barcoded 5' primer and a J-beta primer mix. Paired-end reads containing CDR3 totaled no fewer than 2.5 million for each sample. Via MiXCR, TCRdb re-called the 5' RACE reads, giving one row per CDR3 protein. Of about 940,000 distinct CDR3 sequences in the sample, 48% were seen once. The TCR sequence derives from a man younger than 40 in good health. The sample taken for sequencing was blood.

CDR3 residues: CAWNSGGFYNEQFF. CDR3 DNA: TGTGCCTGGAATAGCGGGGGGTTCTACAATGAGCAGTTCTTC. The rearrangement joins TRBV30 to TRBJ2-1; 10 positions match TRBD2. V dropped 4 bases and J dropped 3; count of bases not matched to a gene: 3. CDR1 is GTSNPN and CDR2 is SVGIG in the germline V gene (reference sequence). This CDR3 comprises 14 residues.